The T cell receptor (beta chain) described here comes from a study of cytomegalovirus exposure and HLA in healthy donors. Broader study findings: Later analysis associated a missense DCLRE1C variant with TCR beta V- and J-gene trimming. HLA allele associations emerged for some 16,000 TCR beta sequences in a later analysis, at 0.05 false discovery rate.

PCR amplification relied on 60 Vbeta primers (plus 13 Jbeta primers). Sequencing was performed with immunoSEQ multiplex PCR; in TCRdb, only in-frame clones are kept and a portion is missing. The data contain 120,000 to 150,000 clones, nearly 80% of them seen just once; the ten biggest clones take up about 0.62%. This clone has a single count. Its antigen is still unknown. Input material: PBMCs. The receptor's source is a male donor in good health and CMV-seronegative.

CDR3 amino acids: CASSLSNSNQPQHF. CDR3 coding DNA: TGTGCCAGCAGCTTGTCTAATAGCAATCAGCCCCAGCATTTT. V gene TRBV7-8 combines with J gene TRBJ1-5; D is ambiguous. The CDR3 runs to 14 residues. V was cut by 3 bases and J by 0 bases, with 6 bases left in between. Germline V gene sequence: CDR1 SGHVS, CDR2 FQNEAQ. The full variable domain, rest sourced from reference TRBV7-8 and TRBJ1-5, is GAGVSQSPRYKVAKRGQDVALRCDPISGHVSLFWYQQALGQGPEFLTYFQNEAQLDKSGLPSDRFFAERPEGSVSTLKIQRTQQEDSAVYLCASSLSNSNQPQHFGDGTRLSIL.